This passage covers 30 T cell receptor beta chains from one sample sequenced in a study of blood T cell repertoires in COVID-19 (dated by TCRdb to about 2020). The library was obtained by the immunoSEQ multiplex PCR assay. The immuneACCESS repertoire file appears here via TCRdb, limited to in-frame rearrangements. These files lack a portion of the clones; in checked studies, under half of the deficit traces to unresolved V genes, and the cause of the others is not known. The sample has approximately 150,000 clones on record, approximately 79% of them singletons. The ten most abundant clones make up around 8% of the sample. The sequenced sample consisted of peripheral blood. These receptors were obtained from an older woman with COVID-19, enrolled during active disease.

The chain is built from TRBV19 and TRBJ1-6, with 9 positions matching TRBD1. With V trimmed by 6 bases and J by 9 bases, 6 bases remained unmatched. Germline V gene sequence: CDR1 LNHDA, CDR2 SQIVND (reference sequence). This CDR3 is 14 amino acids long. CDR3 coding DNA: TGTGCCAGTAGGAGGACAGGGGAAACTTCACCCCTCCACTTT. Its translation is CASRRTGETSPLHF.

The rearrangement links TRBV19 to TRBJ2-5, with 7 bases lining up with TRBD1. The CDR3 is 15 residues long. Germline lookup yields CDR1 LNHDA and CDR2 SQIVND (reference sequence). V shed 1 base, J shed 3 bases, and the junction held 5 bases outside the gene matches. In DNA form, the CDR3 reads TGTGCCAGTAGTATAGGTAGGGACAGAGAAGAGACCCAGTACTTC. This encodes CASSIGRDREETQYF.

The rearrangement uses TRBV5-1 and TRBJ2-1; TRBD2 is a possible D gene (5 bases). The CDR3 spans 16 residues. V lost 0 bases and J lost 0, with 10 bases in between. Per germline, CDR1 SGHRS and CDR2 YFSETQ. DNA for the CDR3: TGCGCCAGCAGCTTGGCCGCGGGTAGCTCCTACAATGAGCAGTTCTTC. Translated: CASSLAAGSSYNEQFF.

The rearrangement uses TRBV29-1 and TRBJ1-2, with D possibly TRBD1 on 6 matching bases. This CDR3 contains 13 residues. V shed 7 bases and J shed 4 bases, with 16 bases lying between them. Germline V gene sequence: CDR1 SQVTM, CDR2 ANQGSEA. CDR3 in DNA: TGCAGCGCTGGAACACAGGGTACCTATGGCTACACCTTC. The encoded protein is CSAGTQGTYGYTF.

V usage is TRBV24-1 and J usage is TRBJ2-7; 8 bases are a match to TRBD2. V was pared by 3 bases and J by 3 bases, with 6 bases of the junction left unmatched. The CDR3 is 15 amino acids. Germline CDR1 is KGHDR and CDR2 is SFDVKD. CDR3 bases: TGTGCCACCAGTGATGGGACTAGTGGGGTCTACGAGCAGTACTTC. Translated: CATSDGTSGVYEQYF.

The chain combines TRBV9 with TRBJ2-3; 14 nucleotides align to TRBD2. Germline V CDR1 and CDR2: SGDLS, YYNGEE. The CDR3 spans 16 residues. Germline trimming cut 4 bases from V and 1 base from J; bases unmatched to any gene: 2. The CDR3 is CASSTGLAGGTDTQYF. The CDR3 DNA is TGTGCCAGCAGCACGGGACTAGCGGGGGGCACAGATACGCAGTATTTT. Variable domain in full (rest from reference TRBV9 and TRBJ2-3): DSGVTQTPKHLITATGQRVTLRCSPRSGDLSVYWYQQSLDQGLQFLIQYYNGEERAKGNILERFSAQQFPDLHSELNLSSLELGDSALYFCASSTGLAGGTDTQYFGPGTRLTVL.

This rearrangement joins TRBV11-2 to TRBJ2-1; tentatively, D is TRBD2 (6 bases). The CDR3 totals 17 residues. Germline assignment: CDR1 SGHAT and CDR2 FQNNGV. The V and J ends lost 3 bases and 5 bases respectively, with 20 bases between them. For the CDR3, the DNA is TGTGCCAGCAGCTTCGGTGGGACTCCGTCGGGAAACAATGAGCAGTTCTTC. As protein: CASSFGGTPSGNNEQFF. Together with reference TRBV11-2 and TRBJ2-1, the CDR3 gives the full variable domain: EAGVAQSPRYKIIEKRQSVAFWCNPISGHATLYWYQQILGQGPKLLIQFQNNGVVDDSQLPKDRFSAERLKGVDSTLKIQPAKLEDSAVYLCASSFGGTPSGNNEQFFGPGTRLTVL.

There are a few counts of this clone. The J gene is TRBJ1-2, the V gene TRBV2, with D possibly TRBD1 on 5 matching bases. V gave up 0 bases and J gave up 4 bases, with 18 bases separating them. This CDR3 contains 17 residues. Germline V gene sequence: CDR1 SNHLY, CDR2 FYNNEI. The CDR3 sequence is CASSEALEARETYGYTF. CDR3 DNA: TGTGCCAGCAGTGAAGCGCTTGAGGCCAGGGAAACCTATGGCTACACCTTC.

The CDR3 reads CASSQRTSGRKTGELFF. The CDR3, as DNA: TGTGCCAGCAGCCAGCGGACTAGCGGGAGAAAAACCGGGGAGCTGTTTTTT. The chain uses TRBV27 and TRBJ2-2; 13 bases map to TRBD2. CDR3 length equals 17 residues. The junction had 9 bases not matched to a gene; V was cut back by 6 bases and J by 5 bases. Germline V CDR1 and CDR2: MNHEY, SMNVEV (reference sequence).

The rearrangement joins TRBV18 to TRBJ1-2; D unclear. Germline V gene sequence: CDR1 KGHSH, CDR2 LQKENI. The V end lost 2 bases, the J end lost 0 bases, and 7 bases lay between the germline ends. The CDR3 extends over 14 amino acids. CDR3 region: CASSPGDSNYGYTF. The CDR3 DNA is TGTGCCAGCTCACCAGGTGACTCTAACTATGGCTACACCTTC.

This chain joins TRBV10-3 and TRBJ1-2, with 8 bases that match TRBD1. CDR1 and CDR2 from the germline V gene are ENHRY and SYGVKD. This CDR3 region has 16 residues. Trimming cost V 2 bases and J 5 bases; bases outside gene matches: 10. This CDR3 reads CAISEQTGALGYGYTF. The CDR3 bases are TGTGCCATCAGTGAGCAGACAGGGGCGCTGGGGTATGGCTACACCTTC.

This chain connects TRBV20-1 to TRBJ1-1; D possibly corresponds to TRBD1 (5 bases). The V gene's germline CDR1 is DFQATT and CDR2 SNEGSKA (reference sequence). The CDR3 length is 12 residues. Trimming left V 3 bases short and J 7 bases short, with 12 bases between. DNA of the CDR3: TGCAGTGCTAGTTCTCAGGGCAGTGAAGCTTTCTTT. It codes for CSASSQGSEAFF.

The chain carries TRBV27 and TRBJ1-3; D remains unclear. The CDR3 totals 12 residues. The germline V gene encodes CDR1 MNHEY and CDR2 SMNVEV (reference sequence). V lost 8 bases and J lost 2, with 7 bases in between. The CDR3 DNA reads TGTGCCAGCCGCGGGCCTGGAAACACCATATATTTT. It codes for CASRGPGNTIYF.

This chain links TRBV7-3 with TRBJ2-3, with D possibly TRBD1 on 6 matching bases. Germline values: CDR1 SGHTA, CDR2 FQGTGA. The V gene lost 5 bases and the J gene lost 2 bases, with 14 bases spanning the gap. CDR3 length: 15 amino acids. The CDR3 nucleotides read TGTGCCAGCAGCCCCTTAGACAGGCTCACAGATACGCAGTATTTT. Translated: CASSPLDRLTDTQYF.

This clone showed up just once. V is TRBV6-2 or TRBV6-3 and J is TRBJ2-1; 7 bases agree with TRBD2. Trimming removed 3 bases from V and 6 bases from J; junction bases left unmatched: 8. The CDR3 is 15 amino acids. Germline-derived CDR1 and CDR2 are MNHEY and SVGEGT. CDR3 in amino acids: CASSYRREPPNEQFF. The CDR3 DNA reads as TGTGCCAGCAGTTATAGGCGGGAGCCCCCCAATGAGCAGTTCTTC.

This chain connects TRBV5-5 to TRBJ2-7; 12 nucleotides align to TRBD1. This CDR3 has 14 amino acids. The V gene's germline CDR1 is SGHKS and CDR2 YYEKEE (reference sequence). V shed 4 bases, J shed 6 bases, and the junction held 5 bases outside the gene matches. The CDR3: CASSPGTGGVEQYF. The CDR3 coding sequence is TGTGCCAGCAGCCCCGGGACAGGGGGCGTCGAGCAGTACTTC. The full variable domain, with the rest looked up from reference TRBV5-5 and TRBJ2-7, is DAGVTQSPTHLIKTRGQQVTLRCSPISGHKSVSWYQQVLGQGPQFIFQYYEKEERGRGNFPDRFSARQFPNYSSELNVNALLLGDSALYLCASSPGTGGVEQYFGPGTRLTVT.

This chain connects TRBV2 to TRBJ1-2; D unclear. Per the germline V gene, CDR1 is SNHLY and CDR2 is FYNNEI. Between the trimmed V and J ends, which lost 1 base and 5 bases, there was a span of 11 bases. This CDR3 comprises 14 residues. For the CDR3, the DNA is TGTGCCAGCAGTGAAGGTGGCAGATTGTATGGCTACACCTTC. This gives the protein CASSEGGRLYGYTF.

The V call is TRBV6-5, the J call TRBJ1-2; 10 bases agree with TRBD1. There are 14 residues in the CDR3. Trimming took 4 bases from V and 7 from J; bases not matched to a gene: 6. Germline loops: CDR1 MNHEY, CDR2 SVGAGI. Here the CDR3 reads CASSSTDRGLGYTF. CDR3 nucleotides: TGTGCCAGCAGTTCGACCGACAGGGGGCTTGGCTACACCTTC.

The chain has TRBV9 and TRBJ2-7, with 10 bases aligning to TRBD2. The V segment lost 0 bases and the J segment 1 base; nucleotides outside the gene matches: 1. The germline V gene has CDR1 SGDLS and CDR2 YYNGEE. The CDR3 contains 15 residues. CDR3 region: CASSVGLAGSYEQYF. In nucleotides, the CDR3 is TGTGCCAGCAGCGTAGGACTAGCGGGTTCCTACGAGCAGTACTTC.

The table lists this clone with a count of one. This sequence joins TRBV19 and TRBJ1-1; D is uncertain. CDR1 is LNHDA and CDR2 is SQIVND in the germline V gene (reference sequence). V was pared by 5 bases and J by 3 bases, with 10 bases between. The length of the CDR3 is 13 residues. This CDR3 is CASSGSRDTEAFF. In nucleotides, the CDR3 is TGTGCCAGTAGTGGCAGCCGGGACACTGAAGCTTTCTTT.

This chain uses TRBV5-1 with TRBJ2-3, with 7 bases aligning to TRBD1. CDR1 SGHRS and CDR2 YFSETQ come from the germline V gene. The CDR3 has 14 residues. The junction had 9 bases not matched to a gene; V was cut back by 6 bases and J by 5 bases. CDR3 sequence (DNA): TGCGCCAGCACCACAGGGGATTACAGAGATACGCAGTATTTT. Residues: CASTTGDYRDTQYF. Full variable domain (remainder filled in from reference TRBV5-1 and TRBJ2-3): KAGVTQTPRYLIKTRGQQVTLSCSPISGHRSVSWYQQTPGQGLQFLFEYFSETQRNKGNFPGRFSGRQFSNSRSEMNVSTLELGDSALYLCASTTGDYRDTQYFGPGTRLTVL.

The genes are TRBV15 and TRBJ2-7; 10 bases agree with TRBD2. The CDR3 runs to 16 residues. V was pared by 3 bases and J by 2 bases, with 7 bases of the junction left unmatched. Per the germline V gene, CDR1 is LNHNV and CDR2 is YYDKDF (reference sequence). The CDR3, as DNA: TGTGCCACCAGCAGTGCCCGGACTAGCGGCACCTACGAGCAGTACTTC. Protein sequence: CATSSARTSGTYEQYF.

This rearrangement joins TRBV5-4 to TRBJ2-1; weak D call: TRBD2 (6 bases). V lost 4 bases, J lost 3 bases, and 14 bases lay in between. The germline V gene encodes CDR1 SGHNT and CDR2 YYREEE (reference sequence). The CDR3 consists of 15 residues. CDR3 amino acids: CASSPGIADYNEQFF. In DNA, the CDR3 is TGTGCCAGCAGCCCCGGGATAGCGGACTACAATGAGCAGTTCTTC.

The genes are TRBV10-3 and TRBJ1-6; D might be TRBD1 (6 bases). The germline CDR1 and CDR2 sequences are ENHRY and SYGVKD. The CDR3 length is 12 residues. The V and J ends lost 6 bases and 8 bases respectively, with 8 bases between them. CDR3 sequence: CAIRGQDSPLHF. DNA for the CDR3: TGTGCCATCAGGGGACAAGATTCACCCCTCCACTTT.

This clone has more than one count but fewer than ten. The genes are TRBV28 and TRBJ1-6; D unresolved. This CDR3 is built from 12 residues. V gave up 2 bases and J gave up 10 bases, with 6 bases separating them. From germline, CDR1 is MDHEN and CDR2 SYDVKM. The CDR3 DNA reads TGTGCCAGCAGTTTAATCAGGTCACCCCTCCACTTT. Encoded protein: CASSLIRSPLHF.

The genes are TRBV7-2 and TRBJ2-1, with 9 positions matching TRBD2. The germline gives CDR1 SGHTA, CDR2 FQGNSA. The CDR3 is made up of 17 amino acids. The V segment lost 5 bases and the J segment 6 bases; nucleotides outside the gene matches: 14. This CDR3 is CASSPLAGRLRGNEQFF. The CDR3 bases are TGTGCCAGCAGCCCCCTAGCGGGGAGGCTCCGAGGCAATGAGCAGTTCTTC. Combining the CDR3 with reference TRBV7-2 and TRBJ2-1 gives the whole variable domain GAGVSQSPSNKVTEKGKDVELRCDPISGHTALYWYRQSLGQGLEFLIYFQGNSAPDKSGLPSDRFSAERTGGSVSTLTIQRTQQEDSAVYLCASSPLAGRLRGNEQFFGPGTRLTVL.

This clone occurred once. The CDR3 DNA is TGTGCCAGCAGCCAAGGGTGGACAGGGTTGTTCTTC. Translated: CASSQGWTGLFF. The chain links TRBV4-2 to TRBJ2-1; 8 nucleotides agree with TRBD1. The germline V gene has CDR1 LGHNA and CDR2 YNFKEQ. V shed 1 base, J shed 15 bases, and the junction held 5 bases outside the gene matches. This CDR3 spans 12 amino acids.

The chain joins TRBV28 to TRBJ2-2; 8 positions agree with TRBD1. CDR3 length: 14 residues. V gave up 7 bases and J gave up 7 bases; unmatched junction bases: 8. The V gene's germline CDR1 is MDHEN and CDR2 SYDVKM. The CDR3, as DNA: TGTGCCAGCAAACAGGGGGGAGAAGGCGGGGAGCTGTTTTTT. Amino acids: CASKQGGEGGELFF.

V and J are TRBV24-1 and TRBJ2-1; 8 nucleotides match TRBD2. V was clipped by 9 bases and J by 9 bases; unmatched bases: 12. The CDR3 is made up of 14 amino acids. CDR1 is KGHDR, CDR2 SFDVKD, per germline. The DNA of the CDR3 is TGTGCCACCGAATCAAGCGGGAGCTTCGGTGAGCAGTTCTTC. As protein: CATESSGSFGEQFF.

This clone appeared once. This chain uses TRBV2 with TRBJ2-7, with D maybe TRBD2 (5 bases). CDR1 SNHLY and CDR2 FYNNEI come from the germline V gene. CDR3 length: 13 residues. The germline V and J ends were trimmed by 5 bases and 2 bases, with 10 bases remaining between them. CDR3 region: CASSNWGAYEQYF. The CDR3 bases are TGTGCCAGCAGTAACTGGGGAGCCTACGAGCAGTACTTC.